The present T cell receptor beta chain was sequenced within a study of blood T cells in healthy people across ages (dated by TCRdb to about 2015). Regarding the complete study: In model experiments, template switching captured about one uniquely barcoded TCR beta cDNA molecule for every two T cells. The study measured age-related changes in TCR beta repertoire diversity using deep sequencing normalized with unique cDNA molecular identifiers. The donors were divided into four age groups: young (average about 16 years), middle-aged (about 40), aged (around 59) and long-lived (roughly 82). To avoid experimental bias, donors of different ages were distributed randomly across sequencing lanes. For two donors (one aged 18 to 29 and one aged 80 or older), the study analyzed two additional independent replicas of 1 million unique cDNA reads from the same blood draw.

This clonotype came up a few times. No cognate antigen has been identified for it. Per-base qualities were not stored, and no clone one base away is much larger. Systemically healthy Caucasian individuals from Russia, approximately 39 in total and aged about 6 to 100 years, were included as donors. Each donor gave 8 to 10 milliliters of peripheral blood, drawn into EDTA-treated Vacutainer tubes. Ficoll-Paque density-gradient centrifugation was used to isolate PBMCs, with at least 6 million per sample. Total RNA was extracted from PBMCs with Trizol reagent, with at least 6 micrograms obtained per sample. The percentages of naive CD45RAhigh/CD27high T cells were determined by flow cytometry on a PBMC aliquot from every donor. The cysteine opens and the phenylalanine closes a CDR3 of 16 amino acids. Just CDR3 DNA is preserved here, 48 bases in frame from base 1. CDR1 SQVTM and CDR2 ANQGSEA were looked up in the germline V gene. The germline ends are 14 bases apart after V is trimmed by 2 bases and J by 0 bases.

Library generation was performed with 5' RACE. TCRdb names Illumina HiSeq 2500 as the instrument used. A second PCR of roughly 7 to 11 cycles was performed with a sample-barcoded 5' primer and a J-beta primer mix. A template-switch 5' adaptor carrying 12 random nucleotides introduced a unique molecular identifier onto each TCR beta cDNA molecule. Each sample yielded at least 3 million CDR3-containing paired-end reads. All of the RNA was converted into first-strand cDNA using the Mint cDNA synthesis kit, with a TRBC-specific oligonucleotide serving as the primer. Following uracil-DNA glycosylase treatment, all cDNA underwent a first 18-cycle PCR with the universal primers M1SS and BC2_uni_R. As for how the authors treated the data: For normalization, 1 million high-quality reads, each with a distinct molecular identifier, were randomly selected from each sample. Reads with shared molecular identifiers were discarded instead of being binned into consensus sequences. MiTCR, set to a Q25 quality threshold and the strictest error-elimination algorithm, was used for CDR3 identification, clonotype clustering and error correction. A nonparametric unseen species model with Euler transformation was used to estimate lower-bound total TCR beta diversity. TCRdb's own reprocessing of the public reads used fastp at Q25 and MiXCR and kept productive beta chains. Rows matching on CDR3 protein sequence are summarized as one entry with the most common DNA and genes. The V and J calls and clone size come from TCRdb's table, not from the authors' own analysis. The sample data list 540,000 or so distinct CDR3 sequences, and roughly 48% of these were observed just once. 20% to 25% of the sample goes to the ten largest clones.

The investigation overall reported the following: The long-lived group showed more naive CD4+ T cells, fewer expanded clones and increased TCR diversity than the aged group, suggesting age selection. Because donor CMV infection status was unknown, age-related changes in expanded clonotypes were potentially confounded. There was a strong correlation between observed TCR beta diversity and the percentage of naive T cells measured by flow cytometry. Bulk unsorted PBMC profiling prevented conclusive comparison of naive and antigen-experienced compartments. Estimates of total diversity from one million sequenced T cells were regarded as lower bounds and underestimates. As age increased, observed TCR beta diversity per million T cells dropped in a roughly linear way, and a significant reduction was already evident by age 40.

The material sequenced was blood. Rearrangement joined TRBV29-1 to TRBJ2-1, with an unclear D gene assignment. The source is a man older than 75 in good health. The CDR3 region: CSVEIYTLSSYNEQFF. The base sequence is TGCAGCGTTGAAATCTACACTTTGAGCTCCTACAATGAGCAGTTCTTC.